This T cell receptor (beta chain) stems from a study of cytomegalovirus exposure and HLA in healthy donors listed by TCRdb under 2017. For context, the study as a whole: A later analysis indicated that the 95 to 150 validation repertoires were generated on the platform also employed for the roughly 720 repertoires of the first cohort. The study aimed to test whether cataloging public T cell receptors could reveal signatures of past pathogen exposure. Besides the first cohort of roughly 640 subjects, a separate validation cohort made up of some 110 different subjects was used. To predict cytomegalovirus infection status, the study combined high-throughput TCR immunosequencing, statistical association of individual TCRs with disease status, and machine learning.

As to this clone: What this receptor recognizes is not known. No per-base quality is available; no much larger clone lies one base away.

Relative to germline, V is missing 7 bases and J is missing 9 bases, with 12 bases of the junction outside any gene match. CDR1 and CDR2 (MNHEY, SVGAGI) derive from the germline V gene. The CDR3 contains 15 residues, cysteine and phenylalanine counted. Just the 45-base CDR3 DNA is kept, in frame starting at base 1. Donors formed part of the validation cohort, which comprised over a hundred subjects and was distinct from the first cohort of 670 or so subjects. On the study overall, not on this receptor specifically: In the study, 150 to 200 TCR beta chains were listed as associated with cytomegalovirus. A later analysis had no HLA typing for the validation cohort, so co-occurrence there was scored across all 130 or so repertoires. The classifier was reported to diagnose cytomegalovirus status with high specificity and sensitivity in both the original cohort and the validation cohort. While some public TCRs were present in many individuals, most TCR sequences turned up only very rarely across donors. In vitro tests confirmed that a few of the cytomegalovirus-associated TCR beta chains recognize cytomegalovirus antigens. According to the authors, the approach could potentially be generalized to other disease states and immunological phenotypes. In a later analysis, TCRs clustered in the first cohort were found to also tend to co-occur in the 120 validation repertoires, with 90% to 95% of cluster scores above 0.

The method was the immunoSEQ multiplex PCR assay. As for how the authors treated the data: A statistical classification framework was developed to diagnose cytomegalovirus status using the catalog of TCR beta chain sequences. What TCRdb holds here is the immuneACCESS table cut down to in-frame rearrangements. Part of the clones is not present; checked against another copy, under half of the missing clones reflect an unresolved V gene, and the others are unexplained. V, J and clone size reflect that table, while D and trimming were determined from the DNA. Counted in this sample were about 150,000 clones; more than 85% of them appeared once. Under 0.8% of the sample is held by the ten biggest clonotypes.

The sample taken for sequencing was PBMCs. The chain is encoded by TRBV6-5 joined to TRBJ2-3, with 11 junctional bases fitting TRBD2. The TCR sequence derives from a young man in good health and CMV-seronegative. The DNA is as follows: TGTGCCAGCACACGAGGGGGGCTAGCGGGAGGCACGCAGTATTTT. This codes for CASTRGGLAGGTQYF.